This entry lists 28 T cell receptor beta chains sequenced from one sample in a study of blood T cell repertoires in COVID-19. Sequencing was performed with immunoSEQ multiplex PCR; in TCRdb, only in-frame clones are kept and a portion is missing. The sample lists roughly 80,000 clones; 65% to 85% were seen once. Material: peripheral blood. These receptors were obtained from a man aged 65-85 years with active or convalescent COVID-19.

The J gene is TRBJ2-3, the V gene TRBV29-1; 9 bases align to TRBD2. Germline V gives CDR1 SQVTM, CDR2 ANQGSEA. The CDR3 loop spans 13 amino acids. The ends lost 5 bases at V and 5 bases at J; junction bases unmatched: 5. The CDR3 DNA is TGCAGCGTTAGCGGGGGGAATAAAGATACGCAGTATTTT. It translates to CSVSGGNKDTQYF.

In its sample, this clone was seen once. The chain combines TRBV11-2 with TRBJ2-5, with a possible D match to TRBD2 (6 bases). Trimming removed 2 bases from V and 0 bases from J, with 7 bases in between. There are 14 residues in the CDR3. CDR1 is SGHAT and CDR2 is FQNNGV in the germline V gene. The CDR3 DNA is TGTGCCAGCAGCTTATGGGACTACCAAGAGACCCAGTACTTC. Its translation is CASSLWDYQETQYF.

The chain recombines TRBV11-3 with TRBJ2-7, with D uncertain. The germline V and J ends were trimmed by 2 bases and 6 bases, with 11 bases remaining between them. CDR1 SGHNT and CDR2 YENEEA come from the germline V gene. The CDR3 loop spans 13 amino acids. The CDR3 DNA reads as TGTGCCAGCAGCTTAACTCCCGTGAGCGAGCAGTACTTC. Encoded protein: CASSLTPVSEQYF.

The CDR3 region has the DNA TGTGCCAGCAGTCGGTCACCCCCCCAAGAGACCCAGTACTTC. This gives the protein CASSRSPPQETQYF. This chain uses TRBV5-4 with TRBJ2-5; D gene ambiguous. This CDR3 has 14 residues. Germline CDR1 is SGHNT and CDR2 is YYREEE (reference sequence). Trimming pared 5 bases from V and 1 base from J, leaving 12 bases between.

CDR3 amino acids: CASSALGETQYF. The CDR3 DNA follows: TGTGCCAGTAGCGCTCTAGGAGAGACCCAGTACTTC. This chain joins TRBV19 and TRBJ2-5; D call uncertain. V was pared by 6 bases and J by 4 bases, with 9 bases between. The germline CDR1 and CDR2 sequences are LNHDA and SQIVND (reference sequence). The CDR3 has 12 amino acids. Together with reference TRBV19 and TRBJ2-5, the CDR3 gives the full variable domain: DGGITQSPKYLFRKEGQNVTLSCEQNLNHDAMYWYRQDPGQGLRLIYYSQIVNDFQKGDIAEGYSVSREKKESFPLTVTSAQKNPTAFYLCASSALGETQYFGPGTRLLVL.

This clone was seen ten or more times. The DNA is omitted, as the CDR3 cannot be located on it reliably, and the CDR3 follows TCRdb's listing. The V and J genes are TRBV30 and TRBJ1-2; the table's D gene call, TRBD1, was not cross checked with the DNA. CDR1 and CDR2 from the germline V gene are GTSNPN and SVGIG (reference sequence). From its first to its last residue, the CDR3 has 14 amino acids. CDR3 loop: CASGRDRGLYGYTF.

This clone was seen a single time. The rearrangement links TRBV6-5 to TRBJ2-1; 8 bases are shared with TRBD2. The CDR3 consists of 15 residues. Losses at the gene ends were 6 bases for V and 4 bases for J; bases not matched to a gene: 8. CDR1 and CDR2 from the germline V gene are MNHEY and SVGAGI. For the CDR3, the DNA is TGTGCCAGCAGGTCGGCGGGGGGCCGTTACAATGAGCAGTTCTTC. Amino acids: CASRSAGGRYNEQFF.

The rearrangement links TRBV28 to TRBJ2-5; possibly TRBD2 for D (6 bases). From germline, CDR1 is MDHEN and CDR2 SYDVKM. The CDR3 has 13 amino acids. V dropped 5 bases and J dropped 4 bases, with 11 bases sitting between them. The CDR3 DNA reads as TGTGCCAGCAGTGTGGCCGGGGGAGAGACCCAGTACTTC. Its translation is CASSVAGGETQYF.

This chain connects TRBV29-1 to TRBJ2-4; TRBD1 matches at 10 bases. Germline V gives CDR1 SQVTM, CDR2 ANQGSEA. This CDR3 has 15 residues. V lost 4 bases to trimming and J lost 5 bases; unmatched junction nucleotides: 8. CDR3 loop: CSVAGQGGYQNIQYF. The CDR3 region has the DNA TGCAGCGTTGCCGGACAGGGGGGTTACCAAAACATTCAGTACTTC.

The CDR3 DNA reads as TGTGCCAGCAGCCAGAGGGACAGGGGGGGCTATGGCTACACCTTC. Residues: CASSQRDRGGYGYTF. The V and J genes are TRBV3-1 (or the pseudogene TRBV3-2) and TRBJ1-2; TRBD1 matches at 11 bases. The length of the CDR3 is 15 residues. Looked up from germline, CDR1 is LGHDT and CDR2 is YNNKEL (reference sequence). V dropped 3 bases and J dropped 4; count of bases not matched to a gene: 4.

The chain is built from TRBV28 and TRBJ1-4; tentatively, D is TRBD1 (6 bases). The CDR3 sequence is 14 residues long. CDR1 MDHEN and CDR2 SYDVKM come from the germline V gene. V was shortened by 4 bases and J by 8 bases, with 14 bases between the two germline ends. CDR3 nucleotide sequence: TGTGCCAGCAGTTACAGGGCGAGGAGCGAAAAACTGTTTTTT. It codes for CASSYRARSEKLFF.

V gene TRBV11-2 combines with J gene TRBJ2-7, with 9 bases fitting TRBD2. The CDR3 extends over 14 amino acids. J gave up 1 base and V 3 bases, and 1 base lay outside the gene matches. From germline, CDR1 is SGHAT and CDR2 FQNNGV. Here the CDR3 DNA reads TGTGCCAGCAGCTTTCTAGCGGGGTCCTACGAGCAGTACTTC. Translating it yields CASSFLAGSYEQYF.

The rearrangement links TRBV5-1 to TRBJ2-2; D is undetermined. The germline CDR1 and CDR2 sequences are SGHRS and YFSETQ. The CDR3 runs to 14 residues. Trimming took 0 bases from V and 8 from J, leaving 11 bases between them. The CDR3 region is CASSLELFTGELFF. For the CDR3, the DNA is TGCGCCAGCAGCTTGGAACTTTTCACGGGGGAGCTGTTTTTT.

V is TRBV29-1 and J is TRBJ1-1; D gene ambiguous. The CDR3 loop spans 16 amino acids. Trimming removed 1 base from V and 1 base from J, with 16 bases in between. Germline loops: CDR1 SQVTM, CDR2 ANQGSEA. The CDR3 protein is CSVEAHGVQKNTEAFF. The CDR3 nucleotides are TGCAGCGTTGAAGCTCACGGGGTACAGAAGAACACTGAAGCTTTCTTT. Together with reference TRBV29-1 and TRBJ1-1, the CDR3 gives the full variable domain: SAVISQKPSRDICQRGTSLTIQCQVDSQVTMMFWYRQQPGQSLTLIATANQGSEATYESGFVIDKFPISRPNLTFSTLTVSNMSPEDSSIYLCSVEAHGVQKNTEAFFGQGTRLTVV.

The chain employs TRBV28 and TRBJ1-2; D is ambiguous. The CDR3 covers 12 residues. Germline assignment: CDR1 MDHEN and CDR2 SYDVKM. V lost 7 bases, J lost 5 bases, and 11 bases lay in between. DNA of the CDR3: TGTGCCAGCACCCTAGGCCATTATGGCTACACCTTC. This gives the protein CASTLGHYGYTF.

The chain joins TRBV7-3 to TRBJ2-3, with 13 bases lining up with TRBD2. Germline CDR1 SGHTA, CDR2 FQGTGA. Trimming cost V 4 bases and J 1 base; bases outside gene matches: 5. This CDR3 has 17 residues. The DNA of the CDR3 is TGTGCCAGCAGCTCACTGACTAGCGGGGGGCGCACAGATACGCAGTATTTT. Translated, it gives CASSSLTSGGRTDTQYF.

The CDR3 sequence: CAIRDSIAETEAFF. The CDR3 DNA follows: TGTGCCATCAGGGACAGCATCGCGGAAACTGAAGCTTTCTTT. This rearrangement joins TRBV10-3 to TRBJ1-1; D is possibly TRBD1 (6 bases). Germline assignment: CDR1 ENHRY and CDR2 SYGVKD. The CDR3 runs to 14 residues. The V end lost 6 bases, the J end lost 5 bases, and 16 bases lay between the germline ends.

V and J are TRBV28 and TRBJ1-2, with D perhaps matching TRBD1 (5 bases). Germline V CDR1 and CDR2: MDHEN, SYDVKM. This CDR3 has 13 amino acids. V lost 6 bases and J lost 1, with 9 bases in between. The CDR3 is CASRSGINYGYTF. Written as DNA, the CDR3 is TGTGCCAGCAGGTCAGGGATTAACTATGGCTACACCTTC.

This clone was counted a few times. This chain links TRBV24-1 with TRBJ2-1; TRBD2 is a possible D gene (6 bases). Trimming pared 4 bases from V and 6 bases from J, leaving 21 bases between. CDR1 is KGHDR, CDR2 SFDVKD, per germline. CDR3 length equals 17 residues. Here the CDR3 reads CATSDSRLGLDTNEQFF. The CDR3, as DNA: TGTGCCACCAGTGACTCAAGACTAGGGTTGGATACCAATGAGCAGTTCTTC.

This chain links TRBV2 with TRBJ1-2, with TRBD1 matching 10 bases. The length of the CDR3 is 13 residues. Looked up from germline, CDR1 is SNHLY and CDR2 is FYNNEI. The V gene end was trimmed by 7 bases and the J gene end by 6 bases; junction bases not matched to a gene: 5. The CDR3 DNA sequence: TGTGCCAGCAAAAAGGGGACAGGGGATGGCTACACCTTC. This encodes CASKKGTGDGYTF.

CDR3 nucleotide sequence: TGTGCCAGCAGCTCCGGGACAGTCAAAGAGACCCAGTACTTC. Amino acids: CASSSGTVKETQYF. This rearrangement joins TRBV7-2 to TRBJ2-5; 7 bases are a match to TRBD1. The CDR3 is 14 amino acids. Germline V lookup: CDR1 SGHTA, CDR2 FQGNSA. The ends lost 4 bases at V and 3 bases at J; junction bases unmatched: 5.

This clone was picked up one time. The chain is built from TRBV29-1 and TRBJ2-7; 12 bases agree with TRBD1. Germline lookup yields CDR1 SQVTM and CDR2 ANQGSEA. V lost 4 bases to trimming and J lost 7 bases; unmatched junction nucleotides: 8. The CDR3 spans 14 residues. The CDR3 bases are TGCAGCGTTGGCCGGGACAGGGGGCTTCGGGAGCAGTACTTC. It is translated as CSVGRDRGLREQYF.

The chain links TRBV24-1 to TRBJ1-1; D unresolved. Per germline, CDR1 KGHDR and CDR2 SFDVKD. This CDR3 is 12 amino acids long. V lost 7 bases, J lost 1 base, and 6 bases lay in between. The CDR3 bases are TGTGCCACCAGGGATCAGAACACTGAAGCTTTCTTT. This translates into CATRDQNTEAFF.

The rearrangement joins TRBV28 to TRBJ2-7, with 9 bases fitting TRBD1. In germline, CDR1 is MDHEN, CDR2 SYDVKM. The trim removed 4 bases at V and 6 bases at J, leaving 13 bases unmatched. This CDR3 comprises 16 residues. CDR3 sequence: CASSSGTGKANSEQYF. The CDR3 nucleotides are TGTGCCAGCAGTTCTGGGACAGGGAAGGCTAACAGCGAGCAGTACTTC. Drawing the rest from reference TRBV28 and TRBJ2-7, the complete variable domain is DVKVTQSSRYLVKRTGEKVFLECVQDMDHENMFWYRQDPGLGLRLIYFSYDVKMKEKGDIPEGYSVSREKKERFSLILESASTNQTSMYLCASSSGTGKANSEQYFGPGTRLTVT.

The V gene is TRBV6-2 or TRBV6-3, the J gene TRBJ1-6, with TRBD1 matching 8 bases. The CDR3 loop spans 15 amino acids. The V segment lost 3 bases and the J segment 10 bases; nucleotides outside the gene matches: 8. CDR1 MNHEY and CDR2 SVGEGT come from the germline V gene. CDR3 protein: CASSYRPGGLSPLHF. For the CDR3, the DNA is TGTGCCAGCAGTTATCGGCCAGGGGGCTTGTCACCCCTCCACTTT.

V and J are TRBV10-1 and TRBJ1-5, with TRBD1 matching over 10 bases. Germline V gives CDR1 WNHNN, CDR2 SYGVQD (reference sequence). V was clipped by 5 bases and J by 11 bases; unmatched bases: 6. This CDR3 spans 13 amino acids. CDR3 sequence reads: CASSPGTGAAQHF. CDR3 coding DNA: TGCGCCAGCAGTCCCGGGACAGGGGCGGCCCAGCATTTT.

The chain links TRBV19 to TRBJ2-5, with 10 bases that match TRBD1. Per germline, CDR1 LNHDA and CDR2 SQIVND (reference sequence). J lost 5 bases, V lost 5 bases, and 2 bases had no gene match. This CDR3 contains 13 residues. The CDR3 spells CASSGDRGETQYF. Written as DNA, the CDR3 is TGTGCCAGTAGTGGGGACAGGGGTGAGACCCAGTACTTC.

This chain connects TRBV30 to TRBJ2-5, with a tentative D call TRBD1 (6 bases). The ends were cut back, 2 bases at V and 7 bases at J, with 14 bases in the middle. The CDR3 runs to 13 residues. Germline V gene data show CDR1 as GTSNPN and CDR2 as SVGIG (reference sequence). The CDR3 nucleotides are TGTGCCTGGAGTCTGGGGGCCGAGGTGACCCAGTACTTC. Its translation is CAWSLGAEVTQYF.